This T cell receptor beta chain was captured in a study of blood T cell repertoires in COVID-19. Sequenced by immunoSEQ multiplex PCR; TCRdb stores in-frame clones only, minus some. The sample yields 95,000 to 100,000 clones, approximately 87% seen once. CDR1 MDHEN and CDR2 SYDVKM come from the germline V gene. CDR3 size: 15 residues. V was pared by 3 bases and J by 2 bases, with 13 bases between. The receptor was derived from a woman aged 25 to 45 with acute or convalescent COVID-19. Sequencing was performed on peripheral blood. This chain joins TRBV28 and TRBJ1-2, with a possible D match to TRBD1 (5 bases). CDR3 loop: CASSFSPTENYGYTF. Here the CDR3 DNA reads TGTGCCAGCAGTTTCTCTCCGACAGAAAACTATGGCTACACCTTC.